This TCR beta chain was found in a study of blood T cell repertoires in COVID-19. Across the study: Sources were T cells, B-cell-depleted T cells, or PBMCs; the material itself was cDNA or gDNA.

This clone was seen more than once but under ten times. Clones were read by immunoSEQ multiplex PCR, and TCRdb kept only the in-frame ones, dropping some. The repertoire holds some 120,000 clones, with 85% as singletons. CDR1 WSHSY and CDR2 SAAADI come from the germline V gene. The CDR3 spans 17 residues. Trimming removed 8 bases from V and 3 bases from J, with 26 bases in between. Specimen: peripheral blood. The chain carries TRBV10-2 and TRBJ2-7; tentatively, D is TRBD2 (5 bases). The origin of this receptor is a man between 35 and 55 years old with acute or convalescent COVID-19. The CDR3 here is CASGSARDRRSDYEQYF. The CDR3 nucleotides read TGCGCCAGCGGCTCGGCGAGGGATAGGAGAAGTGACTACGAGCAGTACTTC.